This T cell receptor beta chain originates from a study of blood T cell repertoires in COVID-19. In the study overall: Material from acute and convalescent COVID-19 was sourced from the United States, Italy and Spain.

Per the original data handling: Quantification of nucleated cells was approximated via reference gene primer amplification. Data came from immunoSEQ multiplex PCR; TCRdb stores just in-frame clones and leaves some out. Clonal size and the V and J genes are those of that table, whereas D and trimming came from the DNA. This table has 130,000 to 150,000 clones, 65% to 80% appearing once. Germline CDR1 MDHEN, CDR2 SYDVKM. This CDR3 is built from 16 residues. J lost 2 bases, V lost 4 bases, and 6 bases had no gene match. The sequenced sample consisted of peripheral blood. The chain employs TRBV28 and TRBJ2-7; 12 bases fit TRBD2. This receptor was identified in a man older than 75 with acute or convalescent COVID-19. The CDR3 loop is CASSYSTSGGTYEQYF. The CDR3 DNA sequence: TGTGCCAGCAGTTACTCCACTAGCGGGGGGACCTACGAGCAGTACTTC.